These T cell receptor beta chains were read from a single sample in a study of PD-L1 blockade in urothelial cancer. The repertoire was sequenced with immunoSEQ multiplex PCR; TCRdb's copy has only in-frame clones and lacks some. The sample has tens of thousands of clones, around 90% seen once; the top ten hold 0.85% to 1%. This sample comprised PBMCs, obtained around atezolizumab (anti-PD-L1) treatment. The source of these receptors is a woman at least 80 years old with urothelial cancer. The CDR3 runs from the conserved cysteine through the conserved F or W. D genes are given only for firm matches. The size entry is marked missing in some rows and otherwise reads once, few, many or a size class.

v_gene,abundance,d_gene,j_gene,CDR3nt,CDR3aa
TRBV27,few,-,TRBJ2-7,TGTGCCAGCAGTGTAACCCAGGGATTCGGCTCCTACGAGCAGTACTTC,CASSVTQGFGSYEQYF
TRBV15,-,TRBD2,TRBJ2-1,TGTGCCACCAGCAGAGCCCCTACCGGGAGGGACAATGAGCAGTTCTTC,CATSRAPTGRDNEQFF
TRBV5-1,-,-,TRBJ1-1,TGCGCCAGCAGCTTGGTTCGACAGTACACTGAAGCTTTCTTT,CASSLVRQYTEAFF
TRBV9,once,TRBD2,TRBJ2-1,TGTGCCAGCAGCGGGATACTAGCGGGAGCTGGCAATGAGCAGTTCTTC,CASSGILAGAGNEQFF
TRBV6-6,-,TRBD1,TRBJ1-1,TGTGCCAGCAGCAGTTCGGACAGGCCGAACACTGAAGCTTTCTTT,CASSSSDRPNTEAFF
TRBV21-1,-,-,TRBJ1-1,TGTGCCAGCAGGGCTCGGGGACACAACACTGAAGCTTTCTTT,CASRARGHNTEAFF
TRBV11-3,-,TRBD1,TRBJ2-2,TGTGCCAGCAGCTACCGGACAGGGGTATTGGCCGGGGAGCTGTTTTTT,CASSYRTGVLAGELFF
TRBV28,many,-,TRBJ1-5,TGTGCCAGTAGTGCGGGGGGAAGCAATCAGCCCCAGCATTTT,CASSAGGSNQPQHF
TRBV19,-,TRBD2,TRBJ2-1,TGTGCCAGTAGTACCCGGGAGGCTGAGCAGTTCTTC,CASSTREAEQFF
TRBV7-8,-,TRBD1,TRBJ1-5,TGTGCCAGCAGCCCCGGGGGCAGGGGGAATCAGCCCCAGCATTTT,CASSPGGRGNQPQHF
TRBV6-1,-,-,TRBJ2-1,TGTGCCAGCAGTGAGGGCAGGGCAGGCGTCGATGAGCAGTTCTTC,CASSEGRAGVDEQFF
TRBV2,once,TRBD2,TRBJ2-7,TGTGCCAGCAGGTCTAGCGGGAGCGGTGGGCCATACGAGCAGTACTTC,CASRSSGSGGPYEQYF
TRBV30,-,-,TRBJ1-4,TGTGCCTGCCAAAGGACAGCAACTAATGAAAAACTGTTTTTT,CACQRTATNEKLFF
TRBV11-2,-,-,TRBJ2-1,TGTGCCAGCAGCTTATCTCGAGGTCTAAATGAGCAGTTCTTC,CASSLSRGLNEQFF
TRBV27,-,-,TRBJ2-1,TGTGCCAGCAGTCCCGCTCGAGGGAACTACAATGAGCAGTTCTTC,CASSPARGNYNEQFF
TRBV19,-,-,TRBJ1-1,TGTGCCAGTAGTGGGGGGGGTCTCACCGGGACTGAAGCTTTCTTT,CASSGGGLTGTEAFF
TRBV7-9,-,-,TRBJ1-3,TGTGCCAGCAGCTTAGATGGACAGACCAAATATTTT,CASSLDGQTKYF
TRBV9,-,TRBD2,TRBJ2-2,TGTGCCAGCAGCCCTGGGACTAGCGGGAGAGTCGGGGAGCTGTTTTTT,CASSPGTSGRVGELFF
TRBV30,-,-,TRBJ1-1,TGTGCCTGGAGTGTACGTCGGGGAGGGGACTGGGCAACTGAAGCTTTCTTT,CAWSVRRGGDWATEAFF
TRBV28,-,TRBD1,TRBJ2-7,TGTGCCAGCAGTCTCCTGACAGGGGGCCATATGGTGCAGTACTTC,CASSLLTGGHMVQYF
TRBV9,-,TRBD1,TRBJ2-2,TGTGCCAGCGACCTTCTTGGACAGGGTACCGGGGAGCTGTTTTTT,CASDLLGQGTGELFF
TRBV19,-,TRBD1,TRBJ2-1,TGTGCCAGTAGTACCCCCGGGACAGGGGTTAATGAGCAGTTCTTC,CASSTPGTGVNEQFF
TRBV2,-,TRBD2,TRBJ2-7,TGTGCCAGCAGTGACGGGCGGGAGGCCTCCTACGAGCAGTACTTC,CASSDGREASYEQYF
TRBV29-1,-,-,TRBJ1-1,TGCAGCGTTGAAGGGGAGGGGAACACTGAAGCTTTCTTT,CSVEGEGNTEAFF
TRBV27,-,TRBD1,TRBJ2-1,TGTGCCACCTCTTGGGGGCAGGGGGCCTACAATGAGCAGTTCTTC,CATSWGQGAYNEQFF
TRBV5-6,-,-,TRBJ1-1,TGTGCCAGCAGCTTGGAAAAGGGAGTCACTGAAGCTTTCTTT,CASSLEKGVTEAFF
TRBV7-3,-,TRBD2,TRBJ2-2,TGTGCCAGCAGCTTAAACCTAGCGGGAGTAGGTACCGGGGAGCTGTTTTTT,CASSLNLAGVGTGELFF
TRBV25-1,-,-,TRBJ2-7,TGTGCCAGCAGTTCCCCGAGGTACGAGCAGTACTTC,CASSSPRYEQYF
TRBV6-1,-,-,TRBJ1-1,TGTGCCAGCAGTGAAACAGTTATGAACACTGAAGCTTTCTTT,CASSETVMNTEAFF
TRBV5-1,-,-,TRBJ2-5,TGCGCCAGCAGCCCCGGGTTAGGGGAGGTTAGAGAGACCCAGTACTTC,CASSPGLGEVRETQYF
TRBV18,-,TRBD2,TRBJ2-3,TGTGCCAGCTCACCCCTAGCGGGAGGGAGGACAGATACGCAGTATTTT,CASSPLAGGRTDTQYF
TRBV6-1,-,-,TRBJ2-5,TGTGCCAGCAGCGAGGGTTGGTCGGAGACCCAGTACTTC,CASSEGWSETQYF
TRBV5-4,-,TRBD2,TRBJ2-3,TGTGCCAGCAGCACACCACGGGAGGGTACTAGCACAGATACGCAGTATTTT,CASSTPREGTSTDTQYF
TRBV6-1,once,-,TRBJ1-2,TGTGCCAGCAGTGAAGGGGGAGGGCCCCTTGGGTATGGCTACACCTTC,CASSEGGGPLGYGYTF
TRBV7-9,-,TRBD1,TRBJ1-4,TGTGCCAGCAGCTCGAGATATCCAGGGGGTTCGGCTAATGAAAAACTGTTTTTT,CASSSRYPGGSANEKLFF
TRBV5-1,-,TRBD1,TRBJ2-3,TGCGCCAGCAGCACCCGCGGGACAGGCAGCACAGATACGCAGTATTTT,CASSTRGTGSTDTQYF
TRBV30,-,-,TRBJ2-2,TGTGCCTGGAGTCGCAGGGACACCGGGGAGCTGTTTTTT,CAWSRRDTGELFF
TRBV11-2,-,-,TRBJ2-3,TGTGCCAGCAGCCTATACACAGATACGCAGTATTTT,CASSLYTDTQYF
TRBV28,-,TRBD1,TRBJ2-1,TGTGCCAGCAGTTCCCGGGACAGGGGGATCTTC,CASSSRDRGIF
TRBV19,-,TRBD1,TRBJ2-7,TGTGCCAGTAGTATAGGAGGCAGGGGGCACTCCGAGCAGTACTTC,CASSIGGRGHSEQYF
TRBV27,once,-,TRBJ2-7,TGTGCCAGCAGTTTTAGAGGGAGTGGATACGAGCAGTACTTC,CASSFRGSGYEQYF
TRBV30,-,TRBD1,TRBJ2-3,TGTGCCTGTGCCACAGGGGCTAGCACAGATACGCAGTATTTT,CACATGASTDTQYF
TRBV15,-,-,TRBJ1-1,TGTGCCACCAGCAGAGATTCCCGGGGGAGGGTAGACACTGAAGCTTTCTTT,CATSRDSRGRVDTEAFF
TRBV11-2,-,-,TRBJ2-7,TGTGCCAGCAGCGCCACACAGGGAGTAAGCTCCTACGAGCAGTACTTC,CASSATQGVSSYEQYF
TRBV6-5,-,-,TRBJ2-2,TGTGCCAGCAGTTCCCTCGGGGGAGGGGGGACCGGGGAGCTGTTTTTT,CASSSLGGGGTGELFF